Listed below are T cell receptor beta chains from one sample, sequenced in a study of shared clonotypes between healthy human individuals. Clones were sequenced by immunoSEQ multiplex PCR, and TCRdb holds only the in-frame ones, with some missing. In the table there are under 2,500,000 clones, approximately 94% of which are singletons. Material for sequencing was naive CD4+ T cells sorted from blood. The receptors were gathered from a man in his late teens or twenties in good health. The CDR3 runs from the conserved cysteine through the conserved F or W. The order of the fields is J gene, clone size, D gene, V gene, CDR3 length, CDR3 protein, CDR3 DNA. The D gene is left open where the match is weak. Only part of the rows carry a size: once, few, many, or a class if the clone is expanded.

j_call: TRBJ1-1
clone_size: .
d_call: .
v_call: TRBV30
cdr3_length: 12
cdr3_aa: CAWSPGPGEAFF
cdr3_nt: TGTGCCTGGAGTCCAGGACCAGGTGAAGCTTTCTTT

j_call: TRBJ1-5
clone_size: .
d_call: .
v_call: TRBV5-1
cdr3_length: 14
cdr3_aa: CASSPAGGNQPQHF
cdr3_nt: TGCGCCAGCAGCCCTGCAGGGGGCAATCAGCCCCAGCATTTT

j_call: TRBJ2-2
clone_size: .
d_call: TRBD2
v_call: TRBV10-2
cdr3_length: 16
cdr3_aa: CASSERLAANTGELFF
cdr3_nt: TGCGCCAGCAGTGAGAGACTAGCGGCGAACACCGGGGAGCTGTTTTTT

j_call: TRBJ2-7
clone_size: .
d_call: .
v_call: TRBV10-2
cdr3_length: 15
cdr3_aa: CASRNTAGLAYEQYF
cdr3_nt: TGCGCCAGCAGAAATACGGCGGGACTCGCCTACGAGCAGTACTTC

j_call: TRBJ1-1
clone_size: .
d_call: .
v_call: TRBV10-2
cdr3_length: 13
cdr3_aa: CASKAFMNTEAFF
cdr3_nt: TGCGCCAGCAAGGCCTTTATGAACACTGAAGCTTTCTTT

j_call: TRBJ1-6
clone_size: .
d_call: .
v_call: TRBV7-9
cdr3_length: 13
cdr3_aa: CASSLARESPLHF
cdr3_nt: TGTGCCAGCAGCTTAGCGCGAGAATCACCCCTCCACTTT

j_call: TRBJ1-3
clone_size: once
d_call: TRBD1
v_call: TRBV9
cdr3_length: 14
cdr3_aa: CASSLTGAGNTIYF
cdr3_nt: TGTGCCAGCAGCCTCACAGGGGCCGGAAACACCATATATTTT

j_call: TRBJ1-1
clone_size: .
d_call: .
v_call: TRBV30
cdr3_length: 11
cdr3_aa: CAWSVSTEAFF
cdr3_nt: TGTGCCTGGAGTGTAAGTACTGAAGCTTTCTTT

j_call: TRBJ1-2
clone_size: .
d_call: .
v_call: TRBV11-2
cdr3_length: 15
cdr3_aa: CASNRLGGAGYGYTF
cdr3_nt: TGTGCCAGCAACCGTCTGGGGGGCGCAGGCTATGGCTACACCTTC

j_call: TRBJ1-4
clone_size: few
d_call: .
v_call: TRBV30
cdr3_length: 13
cdr3_aa: CAWSAQGSEKLFF
cdr3_nt: TGTGCCTGGAGTGCACAGGGAAGCGAAAAACTGTTTTTT

j_call: TRBJ1-6
clone_size: .
d_call: TRBD1
v_call: TRBV18
cdr3_length: 16
cdr3_aa: CASSPSAGGSNSPLHF
cdr3_nt: TGTGCCAGCTCACCAAGCGCAGGGGGCTCTAATTCACCCCTCCACTTT

j_call: TRBJ2-7
clone_size: .
d_call: .
v_call: TRBV6-5
cdr3_length: 13
cdr3_aa: CASSQTGNGEQYF
cdr3_nt: TGTGCCAGCAGTCAAACAGGGAACGGGGAGCAGTACTTC

j_call: TRBJ2-4
clone_size: once
d_call: .
v_call: TRBV4-1
cdr3_length: 17
cdr3_aa: CASSQGYGELAKNIQYF
cdr3_nt: TGCGCCAGCAGCCAAGGATACGGGGAACTAGCCAAAAACATTCAGTACTTC

j_call: TRBJ2-1
clone_size: .
d_call: .
v_call: TRBV27
cdr3_length: 14
cdr3_aa: CASSPRTKGDEQFF
cdr3_nt: TGTGCCAGCAGTCCAAGGACTAAGGGAGATGAGCAGTTCTTC

j_call: TRBJ1-6
clone_size: .
d_call: .
v_call: TRBV19
cdr3_length: 13
cdr3_aa: CASSDTENSPLHF
cdr3_nt: TGTGCCAGCTCCGACACCGAGAATTCACCCCTCCACTTT

j_call: TRBJ1-4
clone_size: .
d_call: .
v_call: TRBV5-6
cdr3_length: 15
cdr3_aa: CASSSGGFTNEKLFF
cdr3_nt: TGTGCCAGCAGCTCGGGAGGGTTTACTAATGAAAAACTGTTTTTT

j_call: TRBJ2-5
clone_size: .
d_call: TRBD2
v_call: TRBV2
cdr3_length: 12
cdr3_aa: CASTGEGETQYF
cdr3_nt: TGTGCCAGCACCGGGGAGGGTGAGACCCAGTACTTC

j_call: TRBJ2-5
clone_size: .
d_call: .
v_call: TRBV2
cdr3_length: 12
cdr3_aa: CASSEDGYSQYF
cdr3_nt: TGTGCCAGCAGTGAAGACGGGTACTCCCAGTACTTC

j_call: TRBJ1-1
clone_size: once
d_call: .
v_call: TRBV10-3
cdr3_length: 15
cdr3_aa: CAISESGSKNTEAFF
cdr3_nt: TGTGCCATCAGTGAGTCTGGCAGTAAGAACACTGAAGCTTTCTTT

j_call: TRBJ2-7
clone_size: .
d_call: .
v_call: TRBV12-5
cdr3_length: 12
cdr3_aa: CASGPGAYEQYF
cdr3_nt: TGTGCTAGTGGGCCGGGAGCCTACGAGCAGTACTTC

j_call: TRBJ2-7
clone_size: once
d_call: .
v_call: TRBV19
cdr3_length: 15
cdr3_aa: CASSTSERFSYEQYF
cdr3_nt: TGTGCCAGTAGTACCAGCGAGAGGTTCTCCTACGAGCAGTACTTC

j_call: TRBJ2-7
clone_size: .
d_call: TRBD2
v_call: TRBV7-6
cdr3_length: 13
cdr3_aa: CASSFGGAYEQYF
cdr3_nt: TGTGCCAGCAGCTTCGGGGGGGCCTACGAGCAGTACTTC

j_call: TRBJ1-2
clone_size: few
d_call: .
v_call: TRBV28
cdr3_length: 11
cdr3_aa: CASNTGFAYTF
cdr3_nt: TGTGCCAGCAATACGGGATTCGCCTACACCTTC

j_call: TRBJ2-7
clone_size: .
d_call: TRBD1
v_call: TRBV18
cdr3_length: 14
cdr3_aa: CASSPNRGTYEQYF
cdr3_nt: TGTGCCAGCTCACCTAACAGGGGCACCTACGAGCAGTACTTC

j_call: TRBJ2-7
clone_size: .
d_call: TRBD1
v_call: TRBV27
cdr3_length: 15
cdr3_aa: CASKERGLSAYEQYF
cdr3_nt: TGTGCCAGCAAGGAAAGGGGGCTATCCGCCTACGAGCAGTACTTC

j_call: TRBJ2-7
clone_size: once
d_call: .
v_call: TRBV6-5
cdr3_length: 14
cdr3_aa: CASIADRGSYEQYF
cdr3_nt: TGTGCCAGCATAGCGGATAGGGGCTCCTACGAGCAGTACTTC

j_call: TRBJ1-2
clone_size: .
d_call: .
v_call: TRBV10-3
cdr3_length: 14
cdr3_aa: CAISESAIPYGYTF
cdr3_nt: TGTGCCATCAGTGAGTCGGCAATCCCCTATGGCTACACCTTC

j_call: TRBJ2-2
clone_size: few
d_call: .
v_call: TRBV11-2
cdr3_length: 14
cdr3_aa: CATAGQGTPGELFF
cdr3_nt: TGTGCCACCGCAGGTCAGGGGACCCCCGGGGAGCTGTTTTTT

j_call: TRBJ1-2
clone_size: .
d_call: .
v_call: TRBV30
cdr3_length: 14
cdr3_aa: CAWSVLGATVGYTF
cdr3_nt: TGTGCCTGGAGTGTACTAGGGGCCACAGTTGGCTACACCTTC